This T cell receptor beta chain was sequenced during a study of metastatic and nonmetastatic thyroid tumors. Original data processing: What underpinned the distant-metastasis classifier for papillary thyroid cancer was the set of CDR3 differences across clinicopathological groups. TCRdb re-processed the PCR reads through MiXCR. None of the V and J calls come from the authors' own analysis; TCRdb made them. The sample lists about 38,000 clones, roughly 45% occurring once. Before thyroid surgery, none of the patients had received any treatment. Germline values: CDR1 MNHEY, CDR2 SMNVEV (reference sequence). The CDR3 has 15 residues. Deletions cut 3 bases from V and 9 bases from J, with 18 bases between.

The receptor was derived from a male donor with papillary thyroid cancer or a benign thyroid nodule (not recorded which). Some clones in this sample may be carry-over from other donors' samples. The sequenced sample was tumor tissue. V is TRBV27 and J is TRBJ2-1; the D gene is possibly TRBD2 (5 bases). The CDR3 DNA reads TGTGCCAGCAGTTTCGAGTATCTTGGCGCGGGTGAGCAGTTCTTC. This translates into CASSFEYLGAGEQFF.